The 23 T cell receptor beta chains reported below all come from one sample, sequenced in a study of T cells in Graves' hyperthyroidism and ophthalmopathy. Amplification of TCR beta CDR3 regions was performed using RNA transcripts as template. During a first-round RT-PCR of the TCR CDR3, the HTBI primer set was used. TCRdb re-called the multiplex PCR reads through MiXCR, storing one row per CDR3 protein. The sample has about 710,000 distinct CDR3 sequences, approximately 16% seen once. The sequencing input was blood. All receptors come from a man aged 18 to 29 with Graves' hyperthyroidism.

This clonotype was recorded at least ten times. V and J are TRBV3-1 and TRBJ2-7; 10 positions match TRBD2. The CDR3 has 15 residues. The ends lost 1 base at V and 6 bases at J; junction bases unmatched: 6. CDR1 and CDR2 from the germline V gene are LGHDT and YNNKEL (reference sequence). The CDR3 is CASSQGLAGDIEQYF. CDR3 DNA sequence: TGTGCCAGCAGCCAAGGTCTAGCGGGAGATATCGAGCAGTACTTC.

This clonotype was recorded a few times. The chain joins TRBV7-2 to TRBJ2-1, with TRBD2 matching over 7 bases. The better agreement between TRBJ2-7 and the DNA end casts doubt on the J call. Per the germline V gene, CDR1 is SGHTA and CDR2 is FQGNSA. This CDR3 region has 19 residues. The CDR3 is CASTLRRSGILSSYNEQYF. The CDR3 DNA follows: TGTGCCAGCACCCTACGAAGGAGCGGGATTTTAAGCTCCTACAATGAGCAGTACTTC.

This clonotype has a handful of counts. The junction does not match germline at one end; this may be a read error. This chain joins TRBV20-1 and TRBJ2-1, with 14 positions matching TRBD2. The germline V gene has CDR1 DFQATT and CDR2 SNEGSKA (reference sequence). This CDR3 is 17 amino acids long. Here the CDR3 reads CGARFLRGTSGSNEQFF. CDR3 in DNA: TGCGGTGCTAGGTTTTTACGAGGGACTAGCGGGAGCAATGAGCAGTTCTTC.

This clonotype occurred a few times. The V and J genes are TRBV25-1 and TRBJ2-1; no clear D gene. This CDR3 spans 13 amino acids. CDR1 MGHDK and CDR2 SYGVNS come from the germline V gene. The V and J ends lost 3 bases and 3 bases respectively, with 6 bases between them. CDR3 bases: TGTGCCAGCAGTGACTACTACTACAATGAGCAGTTCTTC. Translated, it gives CASSDYYYNEQFF.

This clonotype was counted ten times or more. This chain joins TRBV28 and TRBJ2-3; D remains ambiguous. V was shortened by 6 bases and J by 6 bases, with 10 bases between the two germline ends. From germline, CDR1 is MDHEN and CDR2 SYDVKM. The CDR3 has 12 residues. The CDR3 loop is CASSLIQDTQYF. DNA for the CDR3: TGTGCCAGCAGCCTAATCCAGGATACGCAGTATTTT.

The V and J genes are TRBV19 and TRBJ2-2; no reliable D call. Trimming took off 2 bases at V and 5 bases at J, with 9 bases between the two ends. The CDR3 has 14 residues. Germline loops: CDR1 LNHDA, CDR2 SQIVND (reference sequence). CDR3 residues: CASSIYGGTGELFF. The CDR3 DNA reads TGTGCCAGTAGTATATATGGCGGAACCGGGGAGCTGTTTTTT.

This clonotype was detected many times. The chain employs TRBV7-8 and TRBJ2-5; 8 bases match TRBD2. The CDR3 covers 15 residues. J gave up 1 base and V 8 bases, and 9 bases lay outside the gene matches. Germline CDR1 is SGHVS and CDR2 is FQNEAQ. CDR3 sequence (DNA): TGTGCCAGCTCCTGGGGCGGGAGGATCCAAGAGACCCAGTACTTC. Encoded protein: CASSWGGRIQETQYF.

This clonotype was counted ten times or more. This chain links TRBV20-1 with TRBJ2-3, with D uncertain. The CDR3 runs to 13 residues. The germline V gene has CDR1 DFQATT and CDR2 SNEGSKA (reference sequence). The CDR3 loop reads CGLTGQGTDTQYF. DNA of the CDR3: TGCGGGCTCACGGGCCAGGGCACAGATACGCAGTATTTT.

This clonotype has a count of ten or more. The genes are TRBV7-8 and TRBJ2-1; 13 positions agree with TRBD2. The V segment lost 0 bases and the J segment 8 bases; nucleotides outside the gene matches: 10. CDR3 length: 18 amino acids. Germline V gene data show CDR1 as SGHVS and CDR2 as FQNEAQ. CDR3 sequence: CASSLARTSGRRRHEQFF. CDR3 bases: TGTGCCAGCAGCTTAGCCCGGACTAGCGGGAGAAGACGCCATGAGCAGTTCTTC.

This clonotype was recorded a few times. This sequence joins TRBV7-9 and TRBJ2-1; 10 positions match TRBD1. Germline CDR1 is SEHNR and CDR2 is FQNEAQ (reference sequence). Trimming at V came to 5 bases and at J to 8 bases, leaving 12 bases not matched to a gene. CDR3 length: 16 residues. The CDR3 nucleotides are TGTGCCAGCAGCGACACCGGGACAGGGGTCCACCATGAGCAGTTCTTC. Protein sequence: CASSDTGTGVHHEQFF.

This chain joins TRBV29-1 and TRBJ2-5, with D perhaps TRBD1 (5 bases). V shed 4 bases and J shed 7 bases, with 7 bases lying between them. The length of the CDR3 is 10 residues. The V gene's germline CDR1 is SQVTM and CDR2 ANQGSEA. CDR3 amino acids: CSVGQGTQYF. DNA of the CDR3: TGCAGCGTTGGTCAGGGGACCCAGTACTTC.

A few counts support this clonotype. This chain uses TRBV28 with TRBJ1-5; 9 positions match TRBD1. The germline V gene encodes CDR1 MDHEN and CDR2 SYDVKM. The CDR3 length is 14 residues. V dropped 5 bases and J dropped 4; count of bases not matched to a gene: 3. This chain's CDR3 is CASSRDRENQPQHF. The CDR3, as DNA: TGTGCCAGCAGTCGGGACAGGGAGAATCAGCCCCAGCATTTT.

Remarks on this clonotype: With a much larger clone just one base away, this may be a read error. This chain joins TRBV7-3 and TRBJ2-2, with D possibly TRBD1 on 5 matching bases. The germline V gene has CDR1 SGHTA and CDR2 FQGTGA. The CDR3 length is 13 residues. The germline V and J ends were trimmed by 5 bases and 6 bases, with 10 bases remaining between them. The CDR3, as DNA: TGTGCCAGCAGCCCCAGGGTTTCCGGGGAGCTGTTTTTT. This gives the protein CASSPRVSGELFF.

This clonotype was found many times. CDR3 in DNA: TGTGCTAGTGGCTTAGCGGGAGAAGAGACCCAGTACTTC. This translates into CASGLAGEETQYF. The chain uses TRBV12-5 and TRBJ2-5; 9 nucleotides align to TRBD2. The V segment lost 6 bases and the J segment 3 bases; nucleotides outside the gene matches: 2. CDR3 length equals 13 residues. The germline CDR1 and CDR2 sequences are LGHNT and FRNRAP.

This clonotype occurred a few times. The rearrangement uses TRBV7-6 and TRBJ2-3; 7 bases map to TRBD2. This CDR3 contains 16 residues. CDR1 is SGHVS, CDR2 FNYEAQ, per germline. The junction had 6 bases not matched to a gene; V was cut back by 1 base and J by 2 bases. The CDR3 reads CASSLESGTDTDTQYF. The CDR3 DNA reads TGTGCCAGCAGCTTAGAAAGCGGGACCGACACAGATACGCAGTATTTT.

Notes on this clonotype: A read error may be the cause here, since a much bigger clone is one base away. V gene TRBV28 combines with J gene TRBJ1-5, with 8 positions matching TRBD1. This CDR3 has 14 amino acids. Trimming cost V 9 bases and J 5 bases; bases outside gene matches: 9. Germline V CDR1 and CDR2: MDHEN, SYDVKM. The CDR3 spells CARRSGQGYQPQHF. The DNA of the CDR3 is TGTGCCAGGAGGTCAGGACAGGGCTATCAGCCCCAGCATTTT.

V is TRBV5-6 and J is TRBJ2-7; TRBD2 agrees at 7 bases. Germline-derived CDR1 and CDR2 are SGHDT and YYEEEE. J gave up 3 bases and V 1 base, and 16 bases lay outside the gene matches. The CDR3 contains 18 residues. CDR3 loop: CASSLTADLGLGDYEQYF. For the CDR3, the DNA is TGTGCCAGCAGCTTGACCGCCGACCTAGGACTAGGCGACTACGAGCAGTACTTC.

This clonotype has a handful of counts. V gene TRBV18 combines with J gene TRBJ2-7; 12 bases line up with TRBD2. V lost 2 bases, J lost 5 bases, and 7 bases stayed unmatched. The CDR3 length is 16 residues. Germline V lookup: CDR1 KGHSH, CDR2 LQKENI. This CDR3 reads CASSPSASGRANEQYF. The CDR3 nucleotides are TGTGCCAGCTCACCATCGGCTAGCGGGAGGGCCAACGAGCAGTACTTC.

The table lists this clonotype with a few counts. The chain is built from TRBV20-1 and TRBJ2-5; TRBD2 is a possible D gene (5 bases). This CDR3 has 13 amino acids. V lost 3 bases, J lost 5 bases, and 13 bases lay in between. Germline V lookup: CDR1 DFQATT, CDR2 SNEGSKA (reference sequence). The CDR3 loop reads CSASVPTGETQYF. As DNA, the CDR3 is TGCAGTGCTAGCGTGCCGACGGGGGAGACCCAGTACTTC.

This sequence joins TRBV6-1 and TRBJ2-7; 14 positions match TRBD2. CDR1 and CDR2 (germline): MNHNS, SASEGT. V shed 7 bases, J shed 7 bases, and the junction held 15 bases outside the gene matches. There are 17 residues in the CDR3. The DNA of the CDR3 is TGTGCCAGCATGTACACGTTAGGACTAGCGGGAGGAAAGGAGCAGTACTTC. It specifies CASMYTLGLAGGKEQYF.

The gene calls are TRBV13 and TRBJ1-3, with TRBD1 as a possible D gene (5 bases). CDR1 is PRHDT and CDR2 is FYEKMQ in the germline V gene (reference sequence). The ends were cut back, 0 bases at V and 2 bases at J, with 11 bases in the middle. This CDR3 comprises 16 residues. CDR3 loop: CASSLGPEGAGNTIYF. In nucleotides, the CDR3 is TGTGCCAGCAGCTTAGGCCCCGAAGGGGCTGGAAACACCATATATTTT.

This clonotype was detected many times. The gene calls are TRBV13 and TRBJ2-3; 9 positions agree with TRBD1. V was pared by 6 bases and J by 2 bases, with 6 bases of the junction left unmatched. Germline values: CDR1 PRHDT, CDR2 FYEKMQ (reference sequence). The CDR3 sequence is 15 residues long. Here the CDR3 reads CASSPRTGDTDTQYF. Written as DNA, the CDR3 is TGTGCCAGCAGTCCAAGGACAGGGGACACAGATACGCAGTATTTT.

There are many counts of this clonotype. The rearrangement joins TRBV7-8 to TRBJ2-3, with D unresolved. Germline V gene data show CDR1 as SGHVS and CDR2 as FQNEAQ. Trimming shortened V by 2 bases and J by 4 bases, and 4 bases separated the two germline ends. This CDR3 spans 12 amino acids. CDR3 residues: CASSLWPDTQYF. In DNA form, the CDR3 reads TGTGCCAGCAGCTTATGGCCAGATACGCAGTATTTT.